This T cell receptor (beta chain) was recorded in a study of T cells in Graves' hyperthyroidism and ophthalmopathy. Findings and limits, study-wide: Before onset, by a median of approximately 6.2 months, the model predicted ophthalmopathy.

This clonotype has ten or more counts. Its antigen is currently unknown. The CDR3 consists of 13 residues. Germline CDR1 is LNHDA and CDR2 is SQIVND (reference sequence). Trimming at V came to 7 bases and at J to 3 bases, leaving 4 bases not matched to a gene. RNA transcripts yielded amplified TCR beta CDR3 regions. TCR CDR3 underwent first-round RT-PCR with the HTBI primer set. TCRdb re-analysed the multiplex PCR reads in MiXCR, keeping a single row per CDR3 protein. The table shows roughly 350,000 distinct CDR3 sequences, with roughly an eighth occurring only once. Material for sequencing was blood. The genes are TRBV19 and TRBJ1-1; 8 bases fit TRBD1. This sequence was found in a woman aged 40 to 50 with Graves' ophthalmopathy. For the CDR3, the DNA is TGTGCCAGTACAATCAGGGGGCACACTGAAGCTTTCTTT. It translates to CASTIRGHTEAFF.